Listed here are 20 T cell receptor beta chains from one sample, sequenced in a study of blood T cell repertoires in COVID-19. Measured with immunoSEQ multiplex PCR; TCRdb has only the in-frame clones, and not every one. The sample lists 130,000 to 150,000 clones, about 85% occurring once. The specimen sequenced was PBMCs or T cells enriched from blood (not recorded which). All receptors derive from a woman aged 40 to 49 who had recovered from COVID-19.

V usage is TRBV11-2 and J usage is TRBJ2-7; D call uncertain. The germline V and J ends were trimmed by 0 bases and 3 bases, with 6 bases remaining between them. The CDR3 loop spans 13 amino acids. The germline V gene has CDR1 SGHAT and CDR2 FQNNGV. The CDR3 is CASSLDIIYEQYF. CDR3 DNA: TGTGCCAGCAGCTTAGATATTATCTACGAGCAGTACTTC.

The chain carries TRBV5-1 and TRBJ2-1; 9 nucleotides align to TRBD1. The CDR3 runs to 17 residues. Germline loops: CDR1 SGHRS, CDR2 YFSETQ. V gave up 2 bases and J gave up 2 bases; unmatched junction bases: 8. CDR3: CASSFSLTGGAYNEQFF. The CDR3 nucleotides are TGCGCCAGCAGCTTCTCTCTCACAGGGGGCGCCTACAATGAGCAGTTCTTC.

The gene calls are TRBV29-1 and TRBJ1-1, with D possibly TRBD1 on 6 matching bases. This CDR3 is 14 amino acids long. The germline CDR1 and CDR2 sequences are SQVTM and ANQGSEA. With 8 bases removed from V and 0 bases from J, the gap between germline ends came to 16 bases. The CDR3 region is CSTQDSFMNTEAFF. The CDR3 DNA is TGCAGCACACAGGACAGTTTCATGAACACTGAAGCTTTCTTT. Supplemented by reference TRBV29-1 and TRBJ1-1, the full variable domain reads SAVISQKPSRDICQRGTSLTIQCQVDSQVTMMFWYRQQPGQSLTLIATANQGSEATYESGFVIDKFPISRPNLTFSTLTVSNMSPEDSSIYLCSTQDSFMNTEAFFGQGTRLTVV.

The chain uses TRBV5-1 and TRBJ2-7; 11 bases map to TRBD1. Germline CDR1 reads SGHRS; CDR2 reads YFSETQ. The CDR3 is 17 amino acids. Unmatched junction bases numbered 10, after V lost 2 bases and J lost 3 bases. In DNA form, the CDR3 reads TGCGCCAGCAGCTTCGGACAGGGGGCAGGAACGATCTACGAGCAGTACTTC. Protein sequence: CASSFGQGAGTIYEQYF.

This chain links TRBV24-1 with TRBJ2-2, with D perhaps TRBD2 (5 bases). Germline V gene lookup returns CDR1 KGHDR and CDR2 SFDVKD. V was clipped by 4 bases and J by 5 bases, with 19 bases between them. The CDR3 covers 17 residues. The CDR3 coding sequence is TGTGCCACCAGTGAATCCGGGATTAGGGAGAGGACCGGGGAGCTGTTTTTT. This translates into CATSESGIRERTGELFF.

The V call is TRBV3-1 (or the pseudogene TRBV3-2), the J call TRBJ1-2; TRBD1 agrees at 8 bases. Trimming took 2 bases from V and 3 from J; bases not matched to a gene: 5. Germline CDR1 LGHDT, CDR2 YNNKEL (reference sequence). This CDR3 has 15 amino acids. The CDR3 is CASSQNQGADYGYTF. CDR3 nucleotides: TGTGCCAGCAGCCAAAATCAGGGGGCGGACTATGGCTACACCTTC.

The rearrangement links TRBV10-1 to TRBJ2-7; no definite D call. Germline V CDR1 and CDR2: WNHNN, SYGVQD (reference sequence). The germline V and J ends were trimmed by 8 bases and 2 bases, with 4 bases remaining between them. CDR3 length: 10 amino acids. DNA of the CDR3: TGCGCCAGCTCCACCTACGAGCAGTACTTC. This encodes CASSTYEQYF.

The chain couples TRBV6-5 to TRBJ2-7; TRBD1 matches at 7 bases. The V gene's germline CDR1 is MNHEY and CDR2 SVGAGI. V gave up 2 bases and J gave up 1 base; unmatched junction bases: 5. There are 15 residues in the CDR3. The CDR3 protein is CASSYGTDPSYEQYF. The CDR3 region has the DNA TGTGCCAGCAGTTACGGGACAGATCCTTCCTACGAGCAGTACTTC.

J is TRBJ2-5 and V is TRBV3-1 (or the pseudogene TRBV3-2); 8 bases map to TRBD1. The CDR3 has 14 residues. The germline V gene has CDR1 LGHDT and CDR2 YNNKEL (reference sequence). With 2 bases clipped from V and 5 bases from J, the junction kept 4 bases outside the gene matches. The CDR3 bases are TGTGCCAGCAGCCAACCAGGGGGCACGGAGACCCAGTACTTC. It yields the protein CASSQPGGTETQYF.

The rearrangement uses TRBV25-1 and TRBJ1-1; 9 bases are shared with TRBD1. Germline V gene sequence: CDR1 MGHDK, CDR2 SYGVNS. Trimming cost V 3 bases and J 4 bases; bases outside gene matches: 6. The CDR3 totals 15 residues. CDR3 nucleotides: TGTGCCAGCAGTGACTTCGGGACAGGGATCACTGAAGCTTTCTTT. Protein sequence: CASSDFGTGITEAFF.

The V and J genes are TRBV6-5 and TRBJ1-5, with 8 bases that match TRBD1. Germline lookup yields CDR1 MNHEY and CDR2 SVGAGI. CDR3 size: 13 residues. The V segment lost 6 bases and the J segment 5 bases; nucleotides outside the gene matches: 3. The CDR3 DNA follows: TGTGCCAGCAGCCCGACAGGGGATCAGCCCCAGCATTTT. Amino acids: CASSPTGDQPQHF.

Remarks on this clone: The germline gene is not matched at one end of the junction; a read error may be the cause. The chain couples TRBV11-2 to TRBJ1-4, with 7 positions matching TRBD1. The CDR3 has 13 amino acids. CDR1 is SGHAT, CDR2 FQNNGV, per germline. In DNA, the CDR3 is TGTGCCAGCAGCTTAGATGCGAGGGGGCTAATGAATTTT. This codes for CASSLDARGLMNF.

The chain combines TRBV5-6 with TRBJ1-1; possibly TRBD1 for D (5 bases). In germline, CDR1 is SGHDT, CDR2 YYEEEE. V was trimmed by 1 base and J by 10 bases, leaving 11 bases between them. This CDR3 is built from 12 residues. Here the CDR3 DNA reads TGTGCCAGCAGCTTGTTGGGGGAGGGAGCTTTCTTT. Residues: CASSLLGEGAFF. The entire variable domain, with the rest obtained from reference TRBV5-6 and TRBJ1-1, is as follows: DAGVTQSPTHLIKTRGQQVTLRCSPKSGHDTVSWYQQALGQGPQFIFQYYEEEERQRGNFPDRFSGHQFPNYSSELNVNALLLGDSALYLCASSLLGEGAFFGQGTRLTVV.

This clone has just a few counts. The chain is built from TRBV2 and TRBJ2-3, with 11 bases matching TRBD1. J lost 6 bases, V lost 1 base, and 9 bases had no gene match. The CDR3 spans 17 residues. Germline lookup yields CDR1 SNHLY and CDR2 FYNNEI. The CDR3: CASSEGLGTGGSDTQYF. The CDR3 DNA sequence: TGTGCCAGCAGTGAAGGGCTAGGGACAGGGGGATCCGATACGCAGTATTTT.

V gene TRBV18 combines with J gene TRBJ2-3, with 8 bases aligning to TRBD2. The CDR3 is made up of 12 amino acids. V lost 4 bases to trimming and J lost 8 bases; unmatched junction nucleotides: 2. CDR1 is KGHSH and CDR2 is LQKENI in the germline V gene. CDR3 amino acids: CASSRAGGTQYF. The CDR3 DNA sequence: TGTGCCAGCTCACGCGCGGGGGGTACGCAGTATTTT. Full variable domain (missing parts from reference TRBV18 and TRBJ2-3): NAGVMQNPRHLVRRRGQEARLRCSPMKGHSHVYWYRQLPEEGLKFMVYLQKENIIDESGMPKERFSAEFPKEGPSILRIQQVVRGDSAAYFCASSRAGGTQYFGPGTRLTVL.

This clone was observed once. The chain joins TRBV7-8 to TRBJ1-5; 9 bases map to TRBD1. The CDR3 is 16 residues long. J was trimmed by 4 bases and V by 1 base; bases with no gene match: 5. Germline V gives CDR1 SGHVS, CDR2 FQNEAQ. For the CDR3, the DNA is TGTGCCAGCAGCTTAGGCGGGACAGGGTGGAATCAGCCCCAGCATTTT. Translation: CASSLGGTGWNQPQHF.

This clone has just a few counts. The chain is built from TRBV18 and TRBJ1-3, with 7 bases matching TRBD1. Germline V lookup: CDR1 KGHSH, CDR2 LQKENI. The CDR3 contains 15 residues. V was clipped by 2 bases and J by 6 bases; unmatched bases: 7. CDR3 bases: TGTGCCAGCTCACCATCGGCAGGGGGTGCAAACACCATATATTTT. Its protein product is CASSPSAGGANTIYF.

The chain joins TRBV5-1 to TRBJ2-7; no definite D call. V was trimmed by 0 bases and J by 5 bases, leaving 12 bases between them. The germline CDR1 and CDR2 sequences are SGHRS and YFSETQ. There are 14 residues in the CDR3. DNA for the CDR3: TGCGCCAGCAGCTTGGTAGTAGATAGTAACGAGCAGTACTTC. Translating it yields CASSLVVDSNEQYF.

The chain recombines TRBV5-6 with TRBJ2-5; D perhaps matches TRBD2 (7 bases). The germline CDR1 and CDR2 sequences are SGHDT and YYEEEE. V lost 2 bases and J lost 5, with 22 bases in between. CDR3 length: 17 residues. The CDR3 protein is CASSFGGGAFLEETQYF. CDR3 nucleotides: TGTGCCAGCAGCTTCGGTGGGGGGGCCTTTTTGGAGGAGACCCAGTACTTC.

This chain links TRBV2 with TRBJ1-4; D uncertain. From germline, CDR1 is SNHLY and CDR2 FYNNEI. The germline V and J ends were trimmed by 4 bases and 7 bases, with 13 bases remaining between them. This CDR3 is built from 14 residues. The CDR3 sequence: CASSVRLAVEKLFF. CDR3 coding DNA: TGTGCCAGCAGTGTGCGCCTGGCGGTTGAAAAACTGTTTTTT.